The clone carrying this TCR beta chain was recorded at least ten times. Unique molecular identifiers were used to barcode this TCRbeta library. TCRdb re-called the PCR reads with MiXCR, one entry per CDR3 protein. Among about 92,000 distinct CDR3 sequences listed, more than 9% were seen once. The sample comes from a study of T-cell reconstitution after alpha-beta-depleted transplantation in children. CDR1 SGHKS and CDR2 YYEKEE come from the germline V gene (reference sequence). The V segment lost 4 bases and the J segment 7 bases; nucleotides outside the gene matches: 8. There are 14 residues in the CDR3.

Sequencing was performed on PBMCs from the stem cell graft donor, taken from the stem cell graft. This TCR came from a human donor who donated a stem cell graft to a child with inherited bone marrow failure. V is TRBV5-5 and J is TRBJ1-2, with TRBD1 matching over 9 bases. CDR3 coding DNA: TGTGCCAGCAGCGGAATGGACAGGGGCGTTGGCTACACCTTC. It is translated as CASSGMDRGVGYTF.